This T cell receptor (beta chain) was profiled in a study of regulatory T cells in long-lasting Graves disease. Overall study results and limits: Persistent Graves' disease cases displayed lower TCR diversity than newly diagnosed ones.

Germline values: CDR1 MDHEN, CDR2 SYDVKM. The CDR3 has 17 amino acids. Trimming at V came to 5 bases and at J to 0 bases, leaving 12 bases not matched to a gene. The time point is: persistent/refractory GD, antithyroid drugs over 5 years with positive TRAb. From RNA extracted from PBMCs, the TCR library was made. One endocrinology department in Xi'an, China, was where patients came from. This clonotype appeared many times. Its antigen is still unknown. Building the TCR beta libraries relied on iRepertoire HTBI primers, and CDR3 regions underwent Arm-PCR. TCRdb passed the multiplex PCR reads through MiXCR, listing each CDR3 protein once. The repertoire holds hundreds of thousands of distinct CDR3 sequences, with less than 25% as singletons.

This chain connects TRBV28 to TRBJ1-1, with 7 bases that match TRBD1. The sample in question was peripheral blood mononuclear cells (PBMCs), obtained when the disease was refractory, from a patient treated with antithyroid drugs. The sequence was obtained from a female donor with Graves disease. CDR3 region: CASSPFNGGTVNTEAFF. DNA of the CDR3: TGTGCCAGCAGTCCTTTTAATGGAGGGACAGTGAACACTGAAGCTTTCTTT.